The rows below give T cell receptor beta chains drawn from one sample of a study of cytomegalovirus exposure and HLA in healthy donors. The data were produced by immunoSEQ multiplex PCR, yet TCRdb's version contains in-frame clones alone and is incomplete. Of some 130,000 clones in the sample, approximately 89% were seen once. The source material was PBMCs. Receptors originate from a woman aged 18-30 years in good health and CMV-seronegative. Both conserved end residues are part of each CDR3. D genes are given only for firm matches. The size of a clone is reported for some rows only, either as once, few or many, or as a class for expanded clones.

CDR3 protein: CTSSQENEAGEKLFF
CDR3 DNA: TGCACCAGCAGCCAGGAGAATGAGGCTGGGGAAAAACTGTTTTTT
J gene: TRBJ1-4
V gene: TRBV1
D gene: NA
clone size: NA
CDR3 length: 15

CDR3 protein: CASSWDRGGSGELFF
CDR3 DNA: TGCGCCAGCAGCTGGGACAGGGGAGGTTCCGGGGAGCTGTTTTTT
J gene: TRBJ2-2
V gene: TRBV5-1
D gene: TRBD1
clone size: NA
CDR3 length: 15

CDR3 protein: CASSLSTSGGGTDTQYF
CDR3 DNA: TGTGCCAGCAGTTTATCGACTAGCGGGGGTGGGACAGATACGCAGTATTTT
J gene: TRBJ2-3
V gene: TRBV27
D gene: TRBD2
clone size: NA
CDR3 length: 17

CDR3 protein: CASSWTPGQLYEQYF
CDR3 DNA: TGTGCCAGCAGTTGGACCCCGGGACAGTTATACGAGCAGTACTTC
J gene: TRBJ2-7
V gene: TRBV6-5
D gene: TRBD1
clone size: once
CDR3 length: 15

CDR3 protein: CASSETGAGYTF
CDR3 DNA: TGTGCCAGCAGCGAGACAGGGGCCGGCTACACCTTC
J gene: TRBJ1-2
V gene: TRBV6-1
D gene: TRBD1
clone size: NA
CDR3 length: 12

CDR3 protein: CASRGQVSTDTQYF
CDR3 DNA: TGCGCCAGCCGGGGACAGGTTAGCACAGATACGCAGTATTTT
J gene: TRBJ2-3
V gene: TRBV10-1
D gene: TRBD1
clone size: NA
CDR3 length: 14

CDR3 protein: CASSLLGATNEKLFF
CDR3 DNA: TGTGCCAGCAGCTTGTTAGGGGCGACTAATGAAAAACTGTTTTTT
J gene: TRBJ1-4
V gene: TRBV5-8
D gene: NA
clone size: NA
CDR3 length: 15

CDR3 protein: CASSPPWGAYNSPLHF
CDR3 DNA: TGCGCCAGCAGCCCGCCCTGGGGAGCCTATAATTCACCCCTCCACTTT
J gene: TRBJ1-6
V gene: TRBV4-1
D gene: NA
clone size: NA
CDR3 length: 16

CDR3 protein: CASSQEPRANEQFF
CDR3 DNA: TGCGCCAGCAGCCAAGAGCCCCGCGCCAATGAGCAGTTCTTC
J gene: TRBJ2-1
V gene: TRBV4-1
D gene: NA
clone size: NA
CDR3 length: 14

CDR3 protein: CASSLAGTASTDTQYF
CDR3 DNA: TGCGCCAGCAGCTTGGCCGGGACAGCTAGCACAGATACGCAGTATTTT
J gene: TRBJ2-3
V gene: TRBV5-1
D gene: TRBD1
clone size: NA
CDR3 length: 16

CDR3 protein: CASSYTSNTEAFF
CDR3 DNA: TGTGCCAGCAGTTACACATCAAACACTGAAGCTTTCTTT
J gene: TRBJ1-1
V gene: TRBV6-6
D gene: NA
clone size: NA
CDR3 length: 13

CDR3 protein: CASRGQVEPQHF
CDR3 DNA: TGTGCCAGCAGGGGACAGGTGGAGCCCCAGCATTTT
J gene: TRBJ1-5
V gene: TRBV6-1
D gene: TRBD1
clone size: NA
CDR3 length: 12

CDR3 protein: CASSTYPPGSYGYTF
CDR3 DNA: TGTGCCAGCAGCACCTATCCTCCAGGCTCCTATGGCTACACCTTC
J gene: TRBJ1-2
V gene: TRBV5-4
D gene: NA
clone size: NA
CDR3 length: 15

CDR3 protein: CASSLAGASQPQHF
CDR3 DNA: TGTGCCAGCAGCTTGGCAGGGGCTAGTCAGCCCCAGCATTTT
J gene: TRBJ1-5
V gene: TRBV5-4
D gene: NA
clone size: NA
CDR3 length: 14

CDR3 protein: CASTLFRDRGQKPQHF
CDR3 DNA: TGTGCCAGTACCCTTTTCCGGGACAGGGGGCAAAAGCCCCAGCATTTT
J gene: TRBJ1-5
V gene: TRBV19
D gene: TRBD1
clone size: NA
CDR3 length: 16

CDR3 protein: CASSDLAGGTDTQYF
CDR3 DNA: TGCGCCAGCAGTGACTTAGCGGGGGGCACAGATACGCAGTATTTT
J gene: TRBJ2-3
V gene: TRBV10-2
D gene: TRBD2
clone size: NA
CDR3 length: 15

CDR3 protein: CASSELGAIPNYGYTF
CDR3 DNA: TGTGCCAGCAGTGAATTGGGGGCGATTCCTAACTATGGCTACACCTTC
J gene: TRBJ1-2
V gene: TRBV25-1
D gene: NA
clone size: NA
CDR3 length: 16

CDR3 protein: CASSLDQGTGELFF
CDR3 DNA: TGTGCCAGCAGCTTAGACCAGGGAACCGGGGAGCTGTTTTTT
J gene: TRBJ2-2
V gene: TRBV11-2
D gene: NA
clone size: NA
CDR3 length: 14

CDR3 protein: CATGVGTEAFF
CDR3 DNA: TGTGCCACCGGGGTTGGCACTGAAGCTTTCTTT
J gene: TRBJ1-1
V gene: TRBV7-6
D gene: NA
clone size: once
CDR3 length: 11

CDR3 protein: CASSIDPGGYEQYF
CDR3 DNA: TGTGCCAGTAGTATAGATCCTGGCGGCTACGAGCAGTACTTC
J gene: TRBJ2-7
V gene: TRBV19
D gene: NA
clone size: NA
CDR3 length: 14

CDR3 protein: CASSLGAYEQYF
CDR3 DNA: TGTGCCAGCAGCTTAGGCGCGTACGAGCAGTACTTC
J gene: TRBJ2-7
V gene: TRBV7-2
D gene: NA
clone size: NA
CDR3 length: 12

CDR3 protein: CASSNYRDTNSPLHF
CDR3 DNA: TGTGCCAGCAGCAACTACCGGGACACTAATTCACCCCTCCACTTT
J gene: TRBJ1-6
V gene: TRBV5-4
D gene: NA
clone size: few
CDR3 length: 15